This TCR beta chain was identified during a study of cytomegalovirus exposure and HLA in healthy donors. Whole-study findings and limits: Looking again later, the authors saw that most CMV-associated TCR beta chains seemed HLA-restricted. The authors reported that TCR beta sequences could predict HLA-A and HLA-B alleles. These predictions were accurate for most subjects in the first cohort. Follow-up analysis seemed to connect common viral pathogens with several of the most significant clusters identified.

Unrecorded immune exposure was likely among donors, who were nominally healthy when sampled. A multiplex PCR was run with 60 Vbeta primers and 13 Jbeta primers. Measured with immunoSEQ multiplex PCR; TCRdb has only the in-frame clones, and not every one. The repertoire includes about 120,000 clones, about 61% of them detected once, and about 2% sits in the top ten. This clone appeared once. Its target is unknown. The TCR was taken from a woman aged 25 to 39 in good health and CMV-seronegative. The source material was PBMCs.

CDR3 loop: CASSISGSSYNEQFF. The CDR3, as DNA: TGCGCCAGCAGCATTAGCGGGAGCTCCTACAATGAGCAGTTCTTC. The V gene is TRBV5-1, the J gene TRBJ2-1; 9 bases fit TRBD2. V shed 4 bases, J shed 0 bases, and the junction held 2 bases outside the gene matches. Germline values: CDR1 SGHRS, CDR2 YFSETQ. The CDR3 extends over 15 amino acids.